This is a list of T cell receptor beta chains from one sample in a study of T cells in Graves' hyperthyroidism and ophthalmopathy. TCRdb recomputed calls from the multiplex PCR reads with MiXCR, one row per CDR3 protein. The sample comprises around 390,000 distinct CDR3 sequences, around 15% of which are singletons, and around 20% rests with the top ten. The sample was blood. The receptors come from a young woman with Graves' ophthalmopathy. Both conserved end residues are part of each CDR3. D genes are given only for firm matches. Not all rows give a size; the values are once, few, many and, for expanded clones, a class.

d_call clone_size j_call v_call cdr3_nt cdr3_aa
TRBD2 . TRBJ2-1 TRBV6-1 TGTGCCAGCAGGCTGCGGGGGGGCTCCTACAATGAGCAGTTCTTC CASRLRGGSYNEQFF
. many TRBJ1-6 TRBV12-3/TRBV12-4 TGTGCCAGCAGCTCCAGGGGCAGTAGGCAGGGTAATTCACCCCTCCACTTT CASSSRGSRQGNSPLHF
. . TRBJ1-2 TRBV30 TGTGCCTGGAGTGGACAGGCTAACTATGGCTACACCTTC CAWSGQANYGYTF
. . TRBJ2-7 TRBV10-3 TGTGCCATCAGCGATCAGGGTATTTCCTACGAGCAGTACTTC CAISDQGISYEQYF
. . TRBJ2-1 TRBV6-1 TGTGCCAGCGGGGGGCAAAGGGGGCGGGGCAATGAGCAGTTCTTC CASGGQRGRGNEQFF
. few TRBJ1-1 TRBV11-2 TGTGCCAGCAGCCGAAACAGGGTCACTGAAGCTTTCTTT CASSRNRVTEAFF
. . TRBJ1-1 TRBV7-8 TGTGCCAGCAGCTTAGCCCGGGGAGGCAACACTGAAGCTCTCTTT CASSLARGGNTEALF
. many TRBJ2-7 TRBV11-2 TGTGCCAGCAGCTTAGGCAACAGTCACTACGAGCAGTACTTC CASSLGNSHYEQYF
. many TRBJ1-1 TRBV29-1 TGCAGCGTTGAACCGGGACTTCTGAACACTGAAGCTTTCTTT CSVEPGLLNTEAFF
. many TRBJ1-6 TRBV5-1 TGCGCCAGCAGCTTGGGGGTAACGGCGAATTCACCCCTCCACTTT CASSLGVTANSPLHF
. many TRBJ1-1 TRBV18 TGTGCCAGCTCACCGGGTTTTGGAAAGAACACTGAAGCTTTCTTT CASSPGFGKNTEAFF
TRBD1 many TRBJ2-7 TRBV6-1 TGTGCCAGCAGTTCGGGGGTCGTGACAGGGGGGCTCTACGAGCAGTACTTC CASSSGVVTGGLYEQYF
TRBD1 many TRBJ2-2 TRBV6-1 TGTGCCAGCGGCGGACGGACATCGGGACAGAGCACCGGGGAGCTGTTTTTT CASGGRTSGQSTGELFF
. many TRBJ1-5 TRBV12-3/TRBV12-4 TGTGCCAGCAGGAAATCAGGGGGCAATCAGCCCCAGCATTTT CASRKSGGNQPQHF
TRBD1 many TRBJ2-7 TRBV7-9 TGTGCCAGCAGCTTAACCCTAGGGGGACAGGGAAAGAACGAGCAGTACTTC CASSLTLGGQGKNEQYF
. many TRBJ1-3 TRBV29-1 TGCAGCGTTAAGGTCGGCGGGCCAAACACCATATATTTT CSVKVGGPNTIYF